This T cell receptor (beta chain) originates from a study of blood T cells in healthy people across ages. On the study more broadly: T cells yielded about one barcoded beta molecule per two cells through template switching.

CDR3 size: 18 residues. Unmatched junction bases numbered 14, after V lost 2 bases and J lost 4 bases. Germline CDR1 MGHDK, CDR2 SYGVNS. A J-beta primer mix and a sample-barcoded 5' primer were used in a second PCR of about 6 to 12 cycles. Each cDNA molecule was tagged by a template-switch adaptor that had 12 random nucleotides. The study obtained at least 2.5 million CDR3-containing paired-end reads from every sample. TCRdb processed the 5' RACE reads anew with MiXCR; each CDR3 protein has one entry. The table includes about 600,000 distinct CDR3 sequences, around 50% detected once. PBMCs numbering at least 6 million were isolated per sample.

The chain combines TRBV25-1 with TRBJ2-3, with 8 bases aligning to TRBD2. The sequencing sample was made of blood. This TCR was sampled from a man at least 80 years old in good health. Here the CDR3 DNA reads TGTGCCAGCAGTGAAAGGTATGGCGGGAGGCCCTCGGCAGATACGCAGTATTTT. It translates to CASSERYGGRPSADTQYF.